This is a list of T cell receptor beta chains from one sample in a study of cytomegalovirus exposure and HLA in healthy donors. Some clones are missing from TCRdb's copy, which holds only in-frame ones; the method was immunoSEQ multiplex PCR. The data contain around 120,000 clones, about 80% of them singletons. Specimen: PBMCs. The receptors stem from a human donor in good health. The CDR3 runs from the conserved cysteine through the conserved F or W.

CDR3aa: CATAGGVDNSPLHF; v_gene: TRBV25-1
CDR3aa: CATKDREVNYGYTF; v_gene: TRBV19
CDR3aa: CASSLFPSEQFF; v_gene: TRBV27
CDR3aa: CASSISGSSDTDTQYF; v_gene: TRBV19
CDR3aa: CASDRDRNNSPLHF; v_gene: TRBV2
CDR3aa: CASSLGLSNQPQHF; v_gene: TRBV5-1
CDR3aa: CASSYVGGDEQYF; v_gene: TRBV6-6
CDR3aa: CASRITEYTDTQYF; v_gene: TRBV27
CDR3aa: CASSQELRQDYGYTF; v_gene: TRBV4-2
CDR3aa: CAISDPDREEKLFF; v_gene: TRBV10-3
CDR3aa: CASSSLQGFAEAFF; v_gene: TRBV7-9
CDR3aa: CASSLGVGGAEETQYF; v_gene: TRBV5-4
CDR3aa: CASSLSPTSRDEQFF; v_gene: TRBV6-5
CDR3aa: CASWPGLAGGVSYNEQFF; v_gene: TRBV7-9
CDR3aa: CASSGGTSGGRNTGELFF; v_gene: TRBV5-1
CDR3aa: CASSPTGDRGDTQYF; v_gene: TRBV7-9
CDR3aa: CASSLEGLAGYNEQFF; v_gene: TRBV11-2
CDR3aa: CASSESGQALYGYTF; v_gene: TRBV6-1
CDR3aa: CASSPSPGQLNYGYTF; v_gene: TRBV18
CDR3aa: CASSFNSGANVLTF; v_gene: TRBV7-9
CDR3aa: CASSLLDRGRSANSPLHF; v_gene: TRBV5-1
CDR3aa: CASSQENFLGRTTYEQYF; v_gene: TRBV4-1
CDR3aa: CASSLLGSRVFEGPGDLYGYTF; v_gene: TRBV4-2
CDR3aa: CASSQFGASGRSSTDTQYF; v_gene: TRBV19
CDR3aa: CASSAASGGPPFF; v_gene: TRBV6-4
CDR3aa: CASSQGLAGAKENIQYF; v_gene: TRBV4-2
CDR3aa: CASSLKLGDQETQYF; v_gene: TRBV7-2
CDR3aa: CASSAYLAGSEQYF; v_gene: TRBV6-1